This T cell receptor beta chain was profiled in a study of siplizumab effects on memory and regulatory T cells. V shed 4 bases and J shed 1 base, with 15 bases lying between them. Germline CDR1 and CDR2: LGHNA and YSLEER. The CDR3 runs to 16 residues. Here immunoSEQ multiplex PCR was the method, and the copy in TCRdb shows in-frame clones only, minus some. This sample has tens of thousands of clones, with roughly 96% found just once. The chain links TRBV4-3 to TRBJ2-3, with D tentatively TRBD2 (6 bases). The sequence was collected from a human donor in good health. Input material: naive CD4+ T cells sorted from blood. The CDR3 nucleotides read TGCGCCAGCAGCCCCCAGACTAGTTTTGGCACAGATACGCAGTATTTT. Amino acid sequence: CASSPQTSFGTDTQYF.